This TCR beta chain was sequenced during a study of glioma-infiltrating T cells after dendritic cell vaccination. Indicated time point: after dendritic cell vaccination, including at tumor progression/relapse. Before vaccination, two weeks after the third vaccination, and at progression, PBMC were collected. Some clones are missing from TCRdb's copy, which holds only in-frame ones; the method was immunoSEQ multiplex PCR. This repertoire shows some 110,000 clones, nearly 90% found once; its top ten account for 2.7%. With V trimmed by 4 bases and J by 7 bases, 7 bases remained unmatched. Germline V lookup: CDR1 SEHNR, CDR2 FQNEAQ (reference sequence). The CDR3 is made up of 14 amino acids.

This chain links TRBV7-9 with TRBJ1-2, with TRBD1 matching over 9 bases. This TCR was recovered from a human donor with glioblastoma. The input for sequencing was blood, taken after dendritic cell vaccination. The CDR3 coding sequence is TGTGCCAGCAGCTCGGGACAGGGAAGGGGTGGCTACACCTTC. Its translation: CASSSGQGRGGYTF.